The 32 T cell receptor beta chains in this list originate from one sample, sequenced in a study of PD-L1 blockade in urothelial cancer (dated by TCRdb to 2016 to 2017). Libraries were constructed by the immunoSEQ multiplex PCR assay. The table was pulled from immuneACCESS by TCRdb, which kept in-frame rearrangements only. Such tables lose some clones; where checked, under half of the loss comes from unresolved V genes, and the rest has no known cause. This sample lists approximately 70,000 clones; 85% to 90% were detected once. The ten largest clones represent roughly 3.3% of the sample. The sample was PBMCs, taken around atezolizumab (anti-PD-L1) treatment. All receptors come from a man aged 55 to 69 with urothelial cancer.

This chain uses TRBV5-1 with TRBJ2-7; the D gene is possibly TRBD1 (6 bases). V was pared by 0 bases and J by 0 bases, with 10 bases between. CDR3 size: 15 residues. CDR1 SGHRS and CDR2 YFSETQ come from the germline V gene. The CDR3 sequence: CASSLGQVGSYEQYF. CDR3 coding DNA: TGCGCCAGCAGCTTGGGACAGGTAGGCTCCTACGAGCAGTACTTC.

The genes are TRBV6-6 and TRBJ2-5; D perhaps matches TRBD1 (6 bases). V was shortened by 6 bases and J by 5 bases, with 13 bases between the two germline ends. The CDR3 runs to 13 residues. The V gene's germline CDR1 is MNHNY and CDR2 SVGAGI (reference sequence). The CDR3 nucleotides are TGTGCCAGCAGGGAAGGACAGAGGGAGACCCAGTACTTC. This sequence encodes CASREGQRETQYF.

This chain connects TRBV7-2 to TRBJ2-1, with 10 bases matching TRBD2. V gave up 0 bases and J gave up 7 bases; unmatched junction bases: 3. The CDR3 has 15 residues. Germline loops: CDR1 SGHTA, CDR2 FQGNSA. In DNA, the CDR3 is TGTGCCAGCAGCTTAGCCCTAGCGGGAGAAAATGAGCAGTTCTTC. Translating gives CASSLALAGENEQFF.

This clone came up once. V and J are TRBV7-9 and TRBJ1-4; TRBD1 might be the D (5 bases). Germline CDR1 is SEHNR and CDR2 is FQNEAQ (reference sequence). This CDR3 contains 14 residues. Trimming pared 5 bases from V and 3 bases from J, leaving 10 bases between. As DNA, the CDR3 is TGTGCCAGCAGCGATCGACAGCCTAATGAAAAACTGTTTTTT. Translated: CASSDRQPNEKLFF.

V and J are TRBV2 and TRBJ2-7; 12 bases fit TRBD2. J lost 0 bases, V lost 7 bases, and 13 bases had no gene match. The CDR3 length is 18 residues. Germline V gives CDR1 SNHLY, CDR2 FYNNEI. The CDR3 DNA follows: TGTGCCAGCACCATTAATCTAGCGGGAGGGCCGGTCTCCTACGAGCAGTACTTC. Residues: CASTINLAGGPVSYEQYF.

The chain employs TRBV4-1 and TRBJ2-5; 8 bases line up with TRBD2. Germline assignment: CDR1 MGHRA and CDR2 YSYEKL. After removal of 3 bases from V and 2 bases from J, the junction contained 8 bases not matched to a gene. This CDR3 contains 16 residues. CDR3 coding DNA: TGCGCCAGCAGCCAGGGTAGCGGGGTCTTTCAAGAGACCCAGTACTTC. Its translation is CASSQGSGVFQETQYF.

The chain carries TRBV15 and TRBJ2-3; 7 bases fit TRBD1. Germline V gene lookup returns CDR1 LNHNV and CDR2 YYDKDF (reference sequence). V lost 5 bases, J lost 2 bases, and 7 bases stayed unmatched. This CDR3 has 15 amino acids. DNA for the CDR3: TGTGCCACCAGCCTACGACAGGGATCCACAGATACGCAGTATTTT. Its protein product is CATSLRQGSTDTQYF.

The chain has TRBV5-1 and TRBJ1-1; D unresolved. The CDR3 runs 15 residues. V lost 0 bases to trimming and J lost 4 bases, with 13 bases between them. The germline gives CDR1 SGHRS, CDR2 YFSETQ. The CDR3 DNA sequence: TGCGCCAGCAGCTTGGATCCGGGTTCGGCCACTGAAGCTTTCTTT. Translating gives CASSLDPGSATEAFF. The full variable domain, with the rest looked up from reference TRBV5-1 and TRBJ1-1, is KAGVTQTPRYLIKTRGQQVTLSCSPISGHRSVSWYQQTPGQGLQFLFEYFSETQRNKGNFPGRFSGRQFSNSRSEMNVSTLELGDSALYLCASSLDPGSATEAFFGQGTRLTVV.

V and J are TRBV2 and TRBJ2-1; TRBD2 aligns across 8 bases. The CDR3 covers 15 residues. Losses at the gene ends were 6 bases for V and 4 bases for J; bases not matched to a gene: 8. Germline values: CDR1 SNHLY, CDR2 FYNNEI. The CDR3 sequence is CASRAERGKYNEQFF. CDR3 coding DNA: TGTGCCAGCAGGGCGGAGCGGGGGAAGTACAATGAGCAGTTCTTC.

This clone has a handful of counts. This chain links TRBV27 with TRBJ1-2; 11 nucleotides align to TRBD1. CDR3 size: 17 residues. V shed 0 bases and J 1 base; nucleotides not matched to a gene: 4. The germline gives CDR1 MNHEY, CDR2 SMNVEV (reference sequence). For the CDR3, the DNA is TGTGCCAGCAGTTTATCCCTGGACAGGGGGCTTAACTATGGCTACACCTTC. Translation gives CASSLSLDRGLNYGYTF.

The rearrangement links TRBV29-1 to TRBJ2-7; 7 positions match TRBD1. There are 14 residues in the CDR3. The junction had 4 bases not matched to a gene; V was cut back by 0 bases and J by 2 bases. Germline assignment: CDR1 SQVTM and CDR2 ANQGSEA. CDR3 amino acids: CSVEDRDRAYEQYF. DNA of the CDR3: TGCAGCGTTGAAGATCGCGACAGGGCCTACGAGCAGTACTTC.

This chain connects TRBV5-4 to TRBJ2-3; 8 positions match TRBD2. V lost 0 bases, J lost 11 bases, and 8 bases stayed unmatched. CDR3 size: 14 residues. CDR1 is SGHNT, CDR2 YYREEE, per germline (reference sequence). The CDR3 DNA follows: TGTGCCAGCAGCTTGGGAACGGGAGGGCCGATGCAGTATTTT. It codes for CASSLGTGGPMQYF.

This rearrangement joins TRBV7-9 to TRBJ2-7; D is perhaps TRBD2 (6 bases). The CDR3 extends over 14 amino acids. Germline V gene data show CDR1 as SEHNR and CDR2 as FQNEAQ (reference sequence). With 3 bases removed from V and 4 bases from J, the gap between germline ends came to 13 bases. The CDR3 protein is CASSFGAGRYEQYF. The CDR3 DNA reads as TGTGCCAGCAGCTTCGGTGCAGGGAGGTACGAGCAGTACTTC.

This chain uses TRBV5-1 with TRBJ2-7; D may be TRBD1 (6 bases). V gave up 4 bases and J gave up 2 bases, with 13 bases separating them. This CDR3 contains 14 residues. Germline V lookup: CDR1 SGHRS, CDR2 YFSETQ. As DNA, the CDR3 is TGCGCCAGCAGCCCCCTCAGGGGAACCTACGAGCAGTACTTC. Translating gives CASSPLRGTYEQYF.

The chain links TRBV19 to TRBJ2-6; D might be TRBD1 (5 bases). Germline V gene sequence: CDR1 LNHDA, CDR2 SQIVND (reference sequence). Between the trimmed V and J ends, which lost 10 bases and 2 bases, there was a span of 15 bases. The CDR3 runs to 15 residues. Written as DNA, the CDR3 is TGTGCCACCTCGGGCCAAGGGGCTGGGGCCAACGTCCTGACTTTC. This translates into CATSGQGAGANVLTF. Full variable domain (remainder filled in from reference TRBV19 and TRBJ2-6): DGGITQSPKYLFRKEGQNVTLSCEQNLNHDAMYWYRQDPGQGLRLIYYSQIVNDFQKGDIAEGYSVSREKKESFPLTVTSAQKNPTAFYLCATSGQGAGANVLTFGAGSRLTVL.

This rearrangement joins TRBV19 to TRBJ2-2; 7 bases map to TRBD1. Unmatched junction bases numbered 14, after V lost 7 bases and J lost 0 bases. CDR1 LNHDA and CDR2 SQIVND come from the germline V gene (reference sequence). CDR3 size: 18 residues. CDR3 region: CASTYGSGQPANTGELFF. The CDR3 nucleotides read TGTGCCAGTACTTATGGGTCGGGACAGCCAGCGAACACCGGGGAGCTGTTTTTT.

This CDR3 reads CASSLDRSHEQYF. CDR3 coding DNA: TGTGCCAGCAGCTTGGACAGGTCCCACGAGCAGTACTTC. The chain combines TRBV5-4 with TRBJ2-7; possible D gene TRBD1, 5 bases. The CDR3 is 13 amino acids. From germline, CDR1 is SGHNT and CDR2 YYREEE (reference sequence). Trimming took 0 bases from V and 5 from J, leaving 9 bases between them.

This clone appeared a single time. This chain links TRBV18 with TRBJ1-6; 7 positions agree with TRBD1. V trimming: 1 base; J trimming: 9 bases; junction bases outside the gene matches: 9. The germline gives CDR1 KGHSH, CDR2 LQKENI. The CDR3 runs to 16 residues. CDR3 protein: CASSPREVDRASPLHF. CDR3 DNA sequence: TGTGCCAGCTCACCACGGGAGGTTGACAGGGCTTCACCCCTCCACTTT.

The V call is TRBV5-1, the J call TRBJ1-1; D unresolved. V lost 0 bases and J 0 bases, leaving 18 bases between the germline ends. The CDR3 contains 18 residues. Germline assignment: CDR1 SGHRS and CDR2 YFSETQ. The CDR3 DNA sequence: TGCGCCAGCAGCTTGGCCGAGGGTAGAGGTCGAATGAACACTGAAGCTTTCTTT. This translates into CASSLAEGRGRMNTEAFF.

The chain carries TRBV5-4 and TRBJ1-2; D may be TRBD1 (6 bases). From germline, CDR1 is SGHNT and CDR2 YYREEE (reference sequence). This CDR3 spans 15 amino acids. V was pared by 4 bases and J by 1 base, with 14 bases between. The CDR3 DNA sequence: TGTGCCAGCAGCCCAAAGCAGGGGTTTAACTATGGCTACACCTTC. It translates to CASSPKQGFNYGYTF.

The chain carries TRBV5-1 and TRBJ2-1; possible D gene TRBD2, 6 bases. The CDR3 is made up of 12 amino acids. V was clipped by 5 bases and J by 10 bases, with 13 bases between them. Germline V lookup: CDR1 SGHRS, CDR2 YFSETQ. CDR3: CASSFDSGEQFF. As DNA, the CDR3 is TGCGCCAGCAGTTTTGACAGCGGGGAGCAGTTCTTC.

This chain connects TRBV29-1 to TRBJ1-2; D is unresolved. Between the trimmed V and J ends, which lost 1 base and 6 bases, there was a span of 15 bases. Germline V gene data show CDR1 as SQVTM and CDR2 as ANQGSEA. The CDR3 runs 14 residues. CDR3 DNA: TGCAGCGTTGAAGCGCCCTCACGACTGGATGGCTACACCTTC. Its translation is CSVEAPSRLDGYTF.

The table lists this clone with a few counts. V usage is TRBV2 and J usage is TRBJ1-2, with 12 bases aligning to TRBD1. The germline CDR1 and CDR2 sequences are SNHLY and FYNNEI. V was clipped by 7 bases and J by 4 bases; unmatched bases: 7. The CDR3 contains 15 residues. The CDR3 loop is CASTPGQGAGYGYTF. The DNA for the CDR3 is TGTGCCAGCACCCCGGGACAGGGGGCGGGCTATGGCTACACCTTC.

There are a few counts of this clone. The J gene is TRBJ2-3, the V gene TRBV7-9; possible D gene TRBD2, 5 bases. V dropped 5 bases and J dropped 4 bases, with 10 bases sitting between them. CDR1 is SEHNR and CDR2 is FQNEAQ in the germline V gene (reference sequence). The CDR3 is 13 residues long. The CDR3 DNA sequence: TGTGCCAGCAGCCCCCGCGGGCCAGATACGCAGTATTTT. It is translated as CASSPRGPDTQYF.

V and J are TRBV5-1 and TRBJ2-2, with TRBD2 matching 13 bases. This CDR3 is built from 18 residues. Trimming at V came to 0 bases and at J to 0 bases, leaving 2 bases not matched to a gene. The germline CDR1 and CDR2 sequences are SGHRS and YFSETQ. CDR3 bases: TGCGCCAGCAGCTTGGGGGGGACTAGCGGGACGAACACCGGGGAGCTGTTTTTT. It specifies CASSLGGTSGTNTGELFF.

The J gene is TRBJ1-2, the V gene TRBV19, with D tentatively TRBD1 (5 bases). Trimming shortened V by 7 bases and J by 5 bases, and 17 bases separated the two germline ends. Germline loops: CDR1 LNHDA, CDR2 SQIVND (reference sequence). This CDR3 contains 14 residues. CDR3 bases: TGTGCCAGTATCTCAACTCAGGGATCTTATGGCTACACCTTC. Protein sequence: CASISTQGSYGYTF.

The genes are TRBV7-2 and TRBJ2-7, with TRBD2 matching over 7 bases. The V gene's germline CDR1 is SGHTA and CDR2 FQGNSA. This CDR3 has 14 residues. Unmatched junction bases numbered 2, after V lost 3 bases and J lost 0 bases. For the CDR3, the DNA is TGTGCCAGCAGCTTTGGCGGGAGCTCCTACGAGCAGTACTTC. It codes for CASSFGGSSYEQYF.

The rearrangement joins TRBV5-4 to TRBJ2-6; 7 bases line up with TRBD2. V dropped 2 bases and J dropped 0; count of bases not matched to a gene: 11. The CDR3 has 19 residues. Germline CDR1 reads SGHNT; CDR2 reads YYREEE (reference sequence). CDR3 sequence reads: CASSLGVLALRSGANVLTF. CDR3 nucleotides: TGTGCCAGCAGCTTAGGGGTACTAGCGCTTCGCTCTGGGGCCAACGTCCTGACTTTC.

The V and J genes are TRBV10-3 and TRBJ1-5; 7 positions agree with TRBD1. Looked up from germline, CDR1 is ENHRY and CDR2 is SYGVKD. CDR3 length: 16 amino acids. J was trimmed by 3 bases and V by 4 bases; bases with no gene match: 9. The CDR3 loop reads CAISATGTVTNQPQHF. The CDR3 bases are TGTGCCATCAGTGCTACCGGGACAGTTACCAATCAGCCCCAGCATTTT.

The chain joins TRBV19 to TRBJ2-7; 12 nucleotides agree with TRBD2. Per germline, CDR1 LNHDA and CDR2 SQIVND (reference sequence). V lost 4 bases, J lost 5 bases, and 3 bases stayed unmatched. The CDR3 extends over 14 amino acids. CDR3 DNA: TGTGCCAGTAGTAGACTAGCGGGAGATGACGAGCAGTACTTC. Translating it yields CASSRLAGDDEQYF.

The chain has TRBV19 and TRBJ2-7, with TRBD2 matching 12 bases. Looked up from germline, CDR1 is LNHDA and CDR2 is SQIVND (reference sequence). V gave up 7 bases and J gave up 5 bases; unmatched junction bases: 6. CDR3 length: 14 residues. CDR3 coding DNA: TGTGCCAGTACACCTAGCGGGAGGGCTAACGAGCAGTACTTC. This encodes CASTPSGRANEQYF.

V gene TRBV29-1 combines with J gene TRBJ1-4, with 9 bases fitting TRBD1. This CDR3 is built from 15 residues. V gave up 1 base and J gave up 7 bases; unmatched junction bases: 7. In germline, CDR1 is SQVTM, CDR2 ANQGSEA. As DNA, the CDR3 is TGCAGCGTTGAAGTGAGCGGGACAGGGAGTGAAAAACTGTTTTTT. The encoded protein is CSVEVSGTGSEKLFF.